The TCR beta chain under discussion was sequenced for a study of beta chain features in type 1 diabetes (dated by TCRdb to about 2018). About the study as a whole: No differences in mean age, gender distribution, total cell number or subset yield were found between patients and healthy donors. In the study, TCRB repertoires of sorted circulating CD4+ T cell subsets from recently diagnosed type 1 diabetes patients were compared with those of matched healthy donors. A total of 90 million to 120 million sorted cells were examined across all samples, and a strong correlation was observed between cell number per subset and RNA yield. Whereas all 28 donors provided naive and central memory subsets, regulatory and stem cell-like memory subsets were isolated from just 8 patients and about 8 healthy donors. What the authors observed across the whole study: Type 1 diabetes patients showed a moderate but significant shortening of TCRB CDR3 length in all four CD4+ subsets. Sequencing cDNA rather than genomic DNA could over-represent highly expressing activated cells, although activation and CD3 levels did not differ between groups. Naive, central memory and regulatory TCRB repertoires appeared to be more similar among patients than among healthy donors. Patients with type 1 diabetes made fewer insertions and deleted more nucleotides at VDJ recombination sites, implying thymic rearrangement abnormalities. HLA sub-analyses involved small numbers of individuals, so any influence of HLA type on TCRB rearrangement remained unresolved. PCR might favor shorter templates, but patient and control samples were amplified and corrected together, so any skew would affect both groups equally.

Each donor gave one peripheral blood draw, about 100 mL on average, collected into heparinised tubes. A BD FACSAria II and a panel including CD45RO, CCR7, CD25, CD127, CD95 and CD27 were used to sort naive, central memory, regulatory and stem cell-like memory CD4+ T cells. Purity was above 95% for every sorted population. PBMCs were isolated immediately by Lymphoprep density gradient centrifugation and stained directly without culture. So that batch effects would be minimized, each experiment stained and sorted samples in pairs, pairing one healthy donor with one patient. The entire amount of isolated RNA was reverse transcribed using the High Capacity cDNA Reverse Transcription Kit, so the sequenced TCRB transcripts were expressed ones. Deep immunoSEQ sequencing was applied to naive, central memory and regulatory T cell samples, giving an average of about 3.6 million total reads per sample. Sorted cells were lysed in RLT buffer, and RNA was extracted using DNase-treated RNeasy Micro or Mini kits according to cell number. To prevent cross-contamination, every cell subset was processed on its own, while patient and healthy donor samples were processed together. TCRB sequences were amplified from cDNA with the immunoSEQ multiplex PCR, producing 87-bp fragments spanning the CDR3 region. Sequencing of the amplicons was performed on the Illumina HiSeq platform. The source study handled its data this way. Synthetic template baselines were used to correct PCR bias computationally, reads within Hamming distance 2 were collapsed, and singletons that could not be merged were discarded. By aligning reads against IMGT, V, D and J genes, CDR3 length, and insertions or deletions at six rearrangement sites were assigned. Within each subset, clonotype counts were normalized to the number of sorted cells before true diversity and Gini coefficients were calculated with the tcR R package. The overlap coefficient, calculated on TCRB nucleotide sequences, was used to quantify repertoire sharing. Out-of-frame TCRB sequences from naive cells were analyzed as a proxy for the pre-selection repertoire. What TCRdb holds here is the immuneACCESS table cut down to in-frame rearrangements. Part of the clones is not present; checked against another copy, under half of the missing clones reflect an unresolved V gene, and the others are unexplained. Clonal size and the V and J genes are those of that table, whereas D and trimming came from the DNA. Across this sample there are 900,000 or so clones, with 17% seen only once. Jointly, the top ten make up about 0.025% of the sample.

Comments on this clone: Its antigen remains unidentified. No much larger clone is present one base from it, and per-base qualities are unavailable.

V is cut by 5 bases and J by 7 bases, and the space between the germline ends is 14 bases. The germline V gene (reference sequence) specifies SEHNR as CDR1 and FQNEAQ as CDR2. Reading from cysteine to phenylalanine, the CDR3 counts 13 amino acids. Only CDR3 DNA remains: 39 bases, in frame from the first base. This receptor was taken from a woman younger than 30 in good health. The source material was naive CD4+ T cells from blood. The cell subset or site label, as the study defines it: true naive CD4+ T cells. The chain was built from TRBV7-9 and TRBJ2-5, with the identity of the D gene unclear. The CDR3 region reads CASSQVALGTQYF. The sequence in DNA is TGTGCCAGCAGCCAAGTCGCTCTGGGGACCCAGTACTTC.